These 11 T cell receptor beta chains share one sample of origin, sequenced in a study of blood T cell repertoires in COVID-19. Repertoires were generated with immunoSEQ multiplex PCR, while TCRdb's copy carries only in-frame clones and drops some. The sample holds over 400,000 clones, around nine tenths seen once. Sequenced input: PBMCs or T cells enriched from blood (not recorded which). Receptors were obtained from a woman aged 60-70 years who had recovered from COVID-19.

The rearrangement links TRBV25-1 to TRBJ1-6; D call uncertain. The CDR3 is 14 amino acids. V was shortened by 5 bases and J by 6 bases, with 11 bases between the two germline ends. Germline values: CDR1 MGHDK, CDR2 SYGVNS. The CDR3 region is CASSKAGFNSPLHF. CDR3 coding DNA: TGTGCCAGCAGTAAGGCGGGATTTAATTCACCCCTCCACTTT. Full variable domain (remainder filled in from reference TRBV25-1 and TRBJ1-6): EADIYQTPRYLVIGTGKKITLECSQTMGHDKMYWYQQDPGMELHLIHYSYGVNSTEKGDLSSESTVSRIRTEHFPLTLESARPSHTSQYLCASSKAGFNSPLHFGNGTRLTVT.

V gene TRBV7-9 combines with J gene TRBJ2-5; D perhaps matches TRBD1 (5 bases). The CDR3 contains 14 residues. From germline, CDR1 is SEHNR and CDR2 FQNEAQ (reference sequence). Trimming removed 5 bases at V and 0 bases at J, with 10 bases between. The CDR3 reads CASSPDTNQETQYF. DNA for the CDR3: TGTGCCAGCAGCCCGGACACAAACCAAGAGACCCAGTACTTC.

The genes are TRBV5-1 and TRBJ1-4, with TRBD1 matching over 8 bases. Looked up from germline, CDR1 is SGHRS and CDR2 is YFSETQ. The J segment lost 5 bases and the V segment lost 7 bases, leaving 7 bases of the junction unmatched. This CDR3 has 14 residues. The CDR3 sequence is CASGTGGGNEKLFF. The CDR3, as DNA: TGCGCCAGCGGCACAGGGGGAGGCAATGAAAAACTGTTTTTT.

The chain employs TRBV5-5 and TRBJ1-4; TRBD1 agrees at 10 bases. This CDR3 is built from 16 residues. With V trimmed by 4 bases and J by 5 bases, 8 bases remained unmatched. CDR1 and CDR2 from the germline V gene are SGHKS and YYEKEE (reference sequence). The CDR3 loop is CASSPFPGQGNEKLFF. Here the CDR3 DNA reads TGTGCCAGCAGCCCATTTCCGGGACAGGGGAATGAAAAACTGTTTTTT.

The chain has TRBV11-3 and TRBJ1-1; the D gene is possibly TRBD1 (5 bases). CDR3 length: 14 amino acids. Germline CDR1 is SGHNT and CDR2 is YENEEA. The germline V and J ends were trimmed by 3 bases and 3 bases, with 11 bases remaining between them. The CDR3 loop reads CASSFTGYDTEAFF. The CDR3, as DNA: TGTGCCAGCAGCTTCACAGGCTATGACACTGAAGCTTTCTTT.

This chain uses TRBV21-1 with TRBJ1-1; TRBD1 reflects the table's D call only, with no check against the DNA. TRBV21-1 is recorded as a pseudogene. The CDR3 is made up of 14 amino acids. The CDR3 is CASSNKTSQTEAFF. CDR3 sequence (DNA): TGTGCCAGCAGCAACAAGACATCGCAAACTGAAGCTTTCTTT.

The rearrangement uses TRBV2 and TRBJ1-2, with D maybe TRBD1 (6 bases). CDR3 length equals 15 residues. Trimming stripped 8 bases from V and 2 bases from J, with 18 bases between. Germline CDR1 is SNHLY and CDR2 is FYNNEI. The CDR3 coding sequence is TGTGCCAGCTTCCCGAGGGGCGGACAGAACTATGGCTACACCTTC. Translation gives CASFPRGGQNYGYTF.

The rearrangement joins TRBV4-1 to TRBJ2-1; 8 bases line up with TRBD1. After removal of 6 bases from V and 5 bases from J, the junction contained 12 bases not matched to a gene. Germline CDR1 and CDR2: MGHRA and YSYEKL. This CDR3 region has 16 residues. The chain's CDR3 is CASRATGGTQNNEQFF. The DNA for the CDR3 is TGCGCCAGCAGAGCTACAGGGGGTACGCAAAACAATGAGCAGTTCTTC.

This chain uses TRBV4-1 with TRBJ2-1, with 8 bases lining up with TRBD2. The CDR3 runs to 17 residues. Germline V gives CDR1 MGHRA, CDR2 YSYEKL. J gave up 8 bases and V 0 bases, and 12 bases lay outside the gene matches. The CDR3 spells CASSQDRGTSIVDEQFF. The CDR3, as DNA: TGCGCCAGCAGCCAAGATCGGGGGACTAGTATCGTCGATGAGCAGTTCTTC.

The chain recombines TRBV7-2 with TRBJ2-3; tentatively, D is TRBD2 (5 bases). V lost 1 base and J 8 bases, leaving 22 bases between the germline ends. The germline gives CDR1 SGHTA, CDR2 FQGNSA. This CDR3 comprises 17 residues. CDR3 sequence (DNA): TGTGCCAGCAGCTTAGGAATCGGGCTAGCAGGTGTCGCTACGCAGTATTTT. It yields the protein CASSLGIGLAGVATQYF. Looking up the rest from reference TRBV7-2 and TRBJ2-3 gives the full variable domain: GAGVSQSPSNKVTEKGKDVELRCDPISGHTALYWYRQSLGQGLEFLIYFQGNSAPDKSGLPSDRFSAERTGGSVSTLTIQRTQQEDSAVYLCASSLGIGLAGVATQYFGPGTRLTVL.

In nucleotides, the CDR3 is TGCGCCAGCAGCTTGGTCTCATCAGGGGGCGCCTACACTGAAGCTTTCTTT. Translated: CASSLVSSGGAYTEAFF. The chain uses TRBV5-1 and TRBJ1-1; 8 positions match TRBD1. This CDR3 has 17 residues. Looked up from germline, CDR1 is SGHRS and CDR2 is YFSETQ. V lost 0 bases, J lost 3 bases, and 10 bases stayed unmatched.